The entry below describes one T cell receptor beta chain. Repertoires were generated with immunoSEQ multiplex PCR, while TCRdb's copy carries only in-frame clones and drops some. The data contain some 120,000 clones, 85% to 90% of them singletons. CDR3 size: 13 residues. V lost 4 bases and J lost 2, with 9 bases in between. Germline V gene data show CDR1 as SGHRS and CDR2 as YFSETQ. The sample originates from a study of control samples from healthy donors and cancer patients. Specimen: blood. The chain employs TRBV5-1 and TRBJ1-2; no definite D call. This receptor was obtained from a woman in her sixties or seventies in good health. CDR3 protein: CASSPTPNYGYTF. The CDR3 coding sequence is TGCGCCAGCAGCCCTACACCAAACTATGGCTACACCTTC.